The rows below give T cell receptor beta chains drawn from one sample of a study of blood T cells in healthy people across ages. TCRdb ran MiXCR on the 5' RACE reads and lists one entry per CDR3 protein. This table holds a few hundred thousand distinct CDR3 sequences, roughly a quarter found once. The same sample was also studied in work on T cells of mothers and their children.

The material sequenced was blood. The receptors were sampled from a boy aged 2-15 years in good health. CDR3s leave out the opening cysteine and the closing phenylalanine or tryptophan.

j_gene,v_gene,CDR3aa
TRBJ2-7,TRBV7-6,ASSPRDRESYEQY
TRBJ2-2,TRBV12-3/TRBV12-4,ASTRSTLGTGELF
TRBJ1-2,TRBV20-1,SATSGGGASYT
TRBJ2-2,TRBV29-1,SVEGQGFGELF
NA,TRBV6-5,ASSTGTGIHNEQF
TRBJ1-3,TRBV14,ASSPLHREPSGNTIY
TRBJ1-5,TRBV18,ASSPRQGDQPQH
TRBJ2-1,TRBV6-6,ASSTPSGNYNEQF
TRBJ2-5,TRBV24-1,ATSDADTIQETQY
TRBJ1-4,TRBV5-1,ASSLAPAGTNEKLF
TRBJ2-7,TRBV6-5,ASSPDRGSFYEQY
TRBJ1-2,TRBV6-6,ASSKDRGNYGYT
TRBJ1-3,TRBV15,ATSRDQDRGNTIY
TRBJ1-6,TRBV20-1,SARDWSGSYNSPLH
TRBJ2-2,TRBV6-1,ASRSKSTKNTGELF
TRBJ1-2,TRBV6-5,ASSYASGRTNYGYT
TRBJ1-2,TRBV7-8,ASSPGGWPLRYGYT
TRBJ1-1,TRBV9,ASSVEGWSTEAF
TRBJ1-1,TRBV12-3/TRBV12-4,ASSPDRGETEAF
TRBJ2-7,TRBV12-3/TRBV12-4,ASSGYRSYEQY
TRBJ2-2,TRBV10-3,AISSTGELF
TRBJ2-7,TRBV6-4,ASSELLGYEQY
TRBJ2-2,TRBV6-2/TRBV6-3,ASSYSPQGDNTGELF
TRBJ1-1,TRBV29-1,SVTGRTNTEAF
TRBJ1-2,TRBV15,ATSGLLPKDRGYGYT
TRBJ2-7,TRBV6-2/TRBV6-3,ASSYGGDYEQY
TRBJ1-2,TRBV2,ASRKAGTDGYT
TRBJ2-7,TRBV7-9,ASSSTSYSEQY
TRBJ1-4,TRBV12-3/TRBV12-4,ASSLARTGVWLSTNEKLF
TRBJ2-7,TRBV11-2,ASLTQESYEQY
NA,TRBV20-1,SARRTDPSNEQF
TRBJ1-2,TRBV6-1,ASSEWIAGGAANYGYT
TRBJ2-3,TRBV7-2,ASSLTRKTSGSTDTQY
TRBJ1-4,TRBV2,ASSVTENEKLF
NA,TRBV21-1,ASSNLPRDRGLYEQY
TRBJ1-2,TRBV27,ASSLVRFYGYT
TRBJ2-4,TRBV3-1,ASSSPGGHQY